The 6 T cell receptor beta chains given below trace back to one sample, sequenced in a study of T-cell reconstitution after alpha-beta-depleted transplantation in children. It was with unique molecular identifiers that the TCRbeta library was prepared. TCRdb analysed the PCR reads with MiXCR anew, one entry per CDR3 protein. The sample holds about 420,000 distinct CDR3 sequences, 11% seen once. Sequenced here: PBMCs from the stem cell graft donor, sampled from the stem cell graft. Every receptor here comes from a human donor who donated a stem cell graft to a child with acute myeloid leukemia.

This clonotype was found many times. The chain links TRBV4-1 to TRBJ2-3, with D uncertain. Trimming removed 4 bases at V and 5 bases at J, with 4 bases between. Germline V CDR1 and CDR2: MGHRA, YSYEKL. The CDR3 totals 11 residues. The CDR3 DNA is TGCGCCAGCAGCCGACTAGATACGCAGTATTTT. It yields the protein CASSRLDTQYF.

Points on this clonotype: Relative to the germline gene, one junction end is altered; a read error may explain this. J is TRBJ2-1 and V is TRBV9; D may be TRBD1 (6 bases). The length of the CDR3 is 15 residues. Germline V gene lookup returns CDR1 SGDLS and CDR2 YYNGEE. For the CDR3, the DNA is TGTGCCAGCAGCGTAACCGGGACACACTACAATGACCAGTTCTTC. It is translated as CASSVTGTHYNDQFF.

This clonotype was observed at least ten times. The V and J genes are TRBV29-1 and TRBJ1-1, with D hard to call. The CDR3 runs to 11 residues. The V gene's germline CDR1 is SQVTM and CDR2 ANQGSEA. V was clipped by 5 bases and J by 1 base, with 5 bases between them. The CDR3 region is CSVRQNTEAFF. Here the CDR3 DNA reads TGCAGCGTTCGACAGAACACTGAAGCTTTCTTT.

The table lists this clonotype with many counts. The V call is TRBV29-1, the J call TRBJ1-4; no clear D gene. Germline values: CDR1 SQVTM, CDR2 ANQGSEA. Trimming left V 4 bases short and J 4 bases short, with 7 bases between. The CDR3 extends over 12 amino acids. CDR3: CSVGLLNEKLFF. The CDR3 nucleotides are TGCAGCGTTGGTCTACTTAATGAAAAACTGTTTTTT. Full variable domain (missing parts from reference TRBV29-1 and TRBJ1-4): SAVISQKPSRDICQRGTSLTIQCQVDSQVTMMFWYRQQPGQSLTLIATANQGSEATYESGFVIDKFPISRPNLTFSTLTVSNMSPEDSSIYLCSVGLLNEKLFFGSGTQLSVL.

This clonotype was seen only a few times. The chain uses TRBV29-1 and TRBJ2-5, with D perhaps being TRBD1 or TRBD2 (5 bases each). V gave up 6 bases and J gave up 2 bases, with 13 bases separating them. The CDR3 has 13 amino acids. CDR1 and CDR2 (germline): SQVTM, ANQGSEA. The CDR3 spells CSVARDGQETQYF. The DNA of the CDR3 is TGCAGCGTCGCCCGGGACGGGCAAGAGACCCAGTACTTC.

This clonotype was observed many times. The chain uses TRBV9 and TRBJ2-5; D uncertain. This CDR3 contains 13 residues. CDR1 and CDR2 from the germline V gene are SGDLS and YYNGEE. The V gene lost 2 bases and the J gene lost 2 bases, with 7 bases spanning the gap. CDR3 amino acids: CASSVYLQETQYF. Here the CDR3 DNA reads TGTGCCAGCAGCGTGTACCTACAAGAGACCCAGTACTTC.